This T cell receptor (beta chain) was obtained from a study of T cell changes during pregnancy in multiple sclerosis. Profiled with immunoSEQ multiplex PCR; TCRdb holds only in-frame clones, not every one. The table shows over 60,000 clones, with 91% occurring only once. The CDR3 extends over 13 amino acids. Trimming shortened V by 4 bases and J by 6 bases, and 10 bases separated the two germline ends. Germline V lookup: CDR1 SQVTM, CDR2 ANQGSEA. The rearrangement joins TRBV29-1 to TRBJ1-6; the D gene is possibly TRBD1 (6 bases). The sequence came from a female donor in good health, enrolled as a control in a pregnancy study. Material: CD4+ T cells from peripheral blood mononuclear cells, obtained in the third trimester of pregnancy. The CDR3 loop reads CSVAVGGNSPLHF. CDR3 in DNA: TGCAGCGTTGCAGTAGGGGGTAATTCACCCCTCCACTTT.